This T cell receptor beta chain was profiled in a study of regulatory T cells in long-lasting Graves disease. Time point meaning: persistent/refractory GD, antithyroid drugs over 5 years with positive TRAb. PBMC RNA served as the TCR library source. Arm-PCR of CDR3 regions and iRepertoire HTBI primers were the basis on which TCR beta libraries were built. TCRdb reprocessed the multiplex PCR reads with MiXCR, giving one entry per CDR3 protein. The sample has a few hundred thousand distinct CDR3 sequences, roughly 23% seen once. The source is a female donor with Graves disease. This material consisted of peripheral blood mononuclear cells (PBMCs), taken when the disease was refractory, from a patient treated with antithyroid drugs.

For the CDR3, the DNA is TGCGCCAGCAGACCGGACAGCTACACTGAAGCTTTCTTT. Protein sequence: CASRPDSYTEAFF. The chain couples TRBV5-1 to TRBJ1-1; a possible D gene is TRBD1 (6 bases). This CDR3 comprises 13 residues. The V gene lost 5 bases and the J gene lost 3 bases, with 11 bases spanning the gap. Germline-derived CDR1 and CDR2 are SGHRS and YFSETQ.